The source of this T cell receptor (beta chain) is a study of control samples from healthy donors and cancer patients. The CDR3 sequence is 18 residues long. Trimming left V 6 bases short and J 0 bases short, with 22 bases between. The germline V gene has CDR1 MDHEN and CDR2 SYDVKM. Assay: immunoSEQ multiplex PCR; the TCRdb copy retains only in-frame clones and omits some. The sample has more than 150,000 clones, about 94% seen once. Specimen: blood. The receptor was isolated from a man in his fifties or sixties in good health. The chain employs TRBV28 and TRBJ2-3, with a tentative D call TRBD1 (5 bases). The CDR3, as DNA: TGTGCCAGCAGCAATAAAACAGACAGCAAGGTAAGCACAGATACGCAGTATTTT. Amino acid sequence: CASSNKTDSKVSTDTQYF. Complete variable domain (other parts from reference TRBV28 and TRBJ2-3): DVKVTQSSRYLVKRTGEKVFLECVQDMDHENMFWYRQDPGLGLRLIYFSYDVKMKEKGDIPEGYSVSREKKERFSLILESASTNQTSMYLCASSNKTDSKVSTDTQYFGPGTRLTVL.